The 9 T cell receptor beta chains listed next were all sequenced from one sample in a study of T cell responses to AZD1222 COVID-19 vaccine. TCRdb keeps only in-frame clones here, not all; method: immunoSEQ multiplex PCR. This table has roughly 90,000 clones, over 80% appearing once. The input for sequencing was peripheral blood, taken on day 0 of MenACWY control vaccination. The source is an adult in good health.

This clone came up once. The rearrangement uses TRBV18 and TRBJ2-1; D is unclear. This CDR3 spans 13 amino acids. CDR1 and CDR2 from the germline V gene are KGHSH and LQKENI. With 0 bases removed from V and 7 bases from J, the gap between germline ends came to 7 bases. The CDR3 loop is CASSPPSHNEQFF. CDR3 nucleotides: TGTGCCAGCTCACCACCCTCACATAATGAGCAGTTCTTC.

The CDR3 DNA sequence: TGCGCCAGCAGCTTAAGTCCCAGCCGGGATACGCAGTATTTT. This encodes CASSLSPSRDTQYF. The V call is TRBV5-1, the J call TRBJ2-3; D is ambiguous. The length of the CDR3 is 14 residues. CDR1 SGHRS and CDR2 YFSETQ come from the germline V gene. Between the trimmed V and J ends, which lost 2 bases and 6 bases, there was a span of 13 bases.

The rearrangement joins TRBV7-2 to TRBJ1-5, with 7 bases lining up with TRBD1. Per germline, CDR1 SGHTA and CDR2 FQGNSA. The J segment lost 5 bases and the V segment lost 5 bases, leaving 9 bases of the junction unmatched. The CDR3 spans 15 residues. CDR3 region: CASSQGGSVHQPQHF. The CDR3 DNA reads as TGTGCCAGCAGCCAGGGGGGCAGTGTGCATCAGCCCCAGCATTTT.

The chain carries TRBV23-1 and TRBJ2-7, with 7 bases that match TRBD2. TRBV23-1 qualifies as an ORF whose function is uncertain. This CDR3 contains 15 residues. V lost 3 bases, J lost 5 bases, and 10 bases stayed unmatched. The CDR3 region is CASSHTGGGRNEQYF. DNA of the CDR3: TGCGCCAGCAGTCACACTGGGGGGGGACGTAACGAGCAGTACTTC.

V usage is TRBV28 and J usage is TRBJ1-5, with D tentatively TRBD1 (5 bases). The V gene's germline CDR1 is MDHEN and CDR2 SYDVKM. Trimming removed 3 bases at V and 9 bases at J, with 15 bases between. CDR3 length: 14 residues. CDR3 region: CASSFPQGIRPQHF. CDR3 DNA: TGTGCCAGCAGTTTCCCCCAGGGAATAAGGCCCCAGCATTTT.

This chain joins TRBV27 and TRBJ1-1, with a possible D match to TRBD1 (5 bases). The CDR3 is made up of 13 amino acids. Trimming cost V 3 bases and J 4 bases, with 9 bases left between them. Germline lookup yields CDR1 MNHEY and CDR2 SMNVEV (reference sequence). The chain's CDR3 is CASSLGGATEAFF. The CDR3 nucleotides are TGTGCCAGCAGTTTGGGAGGGGCCACTGAAGCTTTCTTT.

The J gene is TRBJ2-1, the V gene TRBV6-5, with TRBD2 matching over 13 bases. Unmatched junction bases numbered 10, after V lost 11 bases and J lost 6 bases. Germline V lookup: CDR1 MNHEY, CDR2 SVGAGI. The CDR3 totals 15 residues. The CDR3 bases are TGTGCCGGGAGACTAGCGGGAGGTAATGGCAATGAGCAGTTCTTC. Protein: CAGRLAGGNGNEQFF.

This chain links TRBV7-9 with TRBJ2-1; D gene uncertain. Germline V gene data show CDR1 as SEHNR and CDR2 as FQNEAQ (reference sequence). Trimming cost V 3 bases and J 10 bases, with 4 bases left between them. The CDR3 length is 10 residues. The CDR3 bases are TGTGCCAGCAGCTTTACGGAGCAGTTCTTC. This sequence encodes CASSFTEQFF.

With regard to this clone: Other DNA sequences in this specimen translate into the identical CDR3. The chain joins TRBV3-1 (or the pseudogene TRBV3-2) to TRBJ1-6; 8 bases are shared with TRBD1. In germline, CDR1 is LGHDT, CDR2 YNNKEL (reference sequence). CDR3 size: 14 residues. After removal of 1 base from V and 10 bases from J, the junction contained 3 bases not matched to a gene. CDR3 loop: CASSQAGGGSPLHF. CDR3 DNA sequence: TGTGCCAGCAGCCAAGCAGGGGGCGGATCACCCCTCCACTTT.